This TCR beta chain was sequenced in a study of cytomegalovirus exposure and HLA in healthy donors. Findings and caveats of the study: TCR beta chains associated with HLA were, in a later analysis, more clonally expanded than equally common others.

V lost 1 base to trimming and J lost 4 bases, with 12 bases between them. The CDR3 loop spans 15 amino acids. From germline, CDR1 is SGDLS and CDR2 YYNGEE. To note about this clone: The antigen is unknown.

Both 60 Vbeta primers and 13 Jbeta primers went into the PCR. Clones were read by immunoSEQ multiplex PCR, and TCRdb kept only the in-frame ones, dropping some. The table for this sample gives around 130,000 clones. The sample consisted of PBMCs. This TCR was sampled from a middle-aged woman in good health and CMV-seronegative. The gene calls are TRBV9 and TRBJ1-5, with TRBD1 as a possible D gene (5 bases). The DNA of the CDR3 is TGTGCCAGCAGCGTACGGCCCGGGGGGAATCAGCCCCAGCATTTT. This translates into CASSVRPGGNQPQHF.